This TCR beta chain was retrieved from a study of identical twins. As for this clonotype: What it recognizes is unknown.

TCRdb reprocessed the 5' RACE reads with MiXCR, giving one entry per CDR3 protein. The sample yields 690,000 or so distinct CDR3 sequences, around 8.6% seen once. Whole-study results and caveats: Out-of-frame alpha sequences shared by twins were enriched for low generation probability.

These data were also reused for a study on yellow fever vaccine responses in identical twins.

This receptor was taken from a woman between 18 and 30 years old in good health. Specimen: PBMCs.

The CDR3 DNA reads TGTGCCAGCTCACCACTTACCGGCCCCTCTGATCAAGAGACCCAGTACTTC. As protein: CASSPLTGPSDQETQYF. This chain links TRBV18 with TRBJ2-5, with D hard to call. V shed 1 base and J shed 2 bases, with 17 bases lying between them. CDR3 length: 17 residues. Per the germline V gene, CDR1 is KGHSH and CDR2 is LQKENI.